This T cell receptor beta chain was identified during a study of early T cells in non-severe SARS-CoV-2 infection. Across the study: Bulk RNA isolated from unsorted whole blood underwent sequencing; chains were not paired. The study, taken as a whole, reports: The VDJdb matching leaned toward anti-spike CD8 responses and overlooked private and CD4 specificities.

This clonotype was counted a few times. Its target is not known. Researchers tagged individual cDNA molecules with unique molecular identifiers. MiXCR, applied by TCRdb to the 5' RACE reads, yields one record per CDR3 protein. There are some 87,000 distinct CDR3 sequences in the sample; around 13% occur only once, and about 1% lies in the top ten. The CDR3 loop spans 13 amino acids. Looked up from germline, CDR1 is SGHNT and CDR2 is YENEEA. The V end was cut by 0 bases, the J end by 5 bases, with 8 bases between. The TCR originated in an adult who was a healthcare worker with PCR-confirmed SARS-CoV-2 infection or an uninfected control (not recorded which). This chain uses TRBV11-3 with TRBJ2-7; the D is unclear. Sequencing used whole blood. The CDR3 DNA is TGTGCCAGCAGCTTAGATAGGAATAACGAGCAGTACTTC. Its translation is CASSLDRNNEQYF.